The 28 T cell receptor beta chains given below trace back to one sample, sequenced in a study of control samples from healthy donors and cancer patients. Method: immunoSEQ multiplex PCR; TCRdb's copy keeps in-frame clones and lacks some. The sample contains about 410,000 clones, roughly 90% of which appear only once. The sample consisted of PBMCs. The source is a man aged 35 to 55 with head and neck cancer.

V usage is TRBV9 and J usage is TRBJ2-5; 11 bases agree with TRBD2. V was pared by 7 bases and J by 3 bases, with 5 bases of the junction left unmatched. Germline CDR1 reads SGDLS; CDR2 reads YYNGEE. This CDR3 spans 14 amino acids. CDR3 loop: CASASGGKEETQYF. In nucleotides, the CDR3 is TGTGCCAGCGCTAGCGGGGGGAAGGAAGAGACCCAGTACTTC.

The V call is TRBV29-1, the J call TRBJ2-5, with a weak D call TRBD1 (6 bases). Trimming removed 6 bases at V and 3 bases at J, with 11 bases between. Germline CDR1 reads SQVTM; CDR2 reads ANQGSEA. The CDR3 runs 12 residues. CDR3 DNA sequence: TGCAGCGTAACCCGGACAGAAGAGACCCAGTACTTC. Translated: CSVTRTEETQYF.

The chain links TRBV2 to TRBJ2-7; no clear D. The CDR3 has 14 amino acids. CDR1 and CDR2 (germline): SNHLY, FYNNEI. Trimming left V 4 bases short and J 5 bases short, with 15 bases between. CDR3 bases: TGTGCCAGCAGTGCCCGACGACGTTCTGACGAGCAGTACTTC. Translating it yields CASSARRRSDEQYF.

The chain uses TRBV5-1 and TRBJ2-1; D may correspond to TRBD1 or TRBD2 (5 bases each). The germline gives CDR1 SGHRS, CDR2 YFSETQ. V gave up 4 bases and J gave up 7 bases, with 18 bases separating them. The CDR3 is made up of 15 amino acids. CDR3 residues: CASSLWGLSSNEQFF. The CDR3 DNA sequence: TGCGCCAGCAGCCTGTGGGGGTTATCTTCAAATGAGCAGTTCTTC.

The CDR3 reads CASSLRQGTHNEQFF. Here the CDR3 DNA reads TGTGCCAGCAGCTTAAGACAGGGGACCCACAATGAGCAGTTCTTC. V usage is TRBV11-1 and J usage is TRBJ2-1, with 8 bases identical to TRBD1. This CDR3 has 15 amino acids. Germline CDR1 is SGHAT and CDR2 is FQDESV (reference sequence). Germline trimming cut 2 bases from V and 5 bases from J; bases unmatched to any gene: 5.

The chain combines TRBV6-6 with TRBJ2-7; 10 positions agree with TRBD2. The CDR3 is made up of 15 amino acids. V gave up 7 bases and J gave up 2 bases; unmatched junction bases: 8. Germline assignment: CDR1 MNHNY and CDR2 SVGAGI (reference sequence). The CDR3 sequence: CASKKYTSGAYEQYF. The CDR3 coding sequence is TGTGCCAGCAAAAAATATACTAGCGGGGCCTACGAGCAGTACTTC.

The sample holds a few counts of this clone. The chain joins TRBV5-1 to TRBJ1-4; 10 nucleotides line up with TRBD1. This CDR3 has 16 amino acids. CDR1 is SGHRS and CDR2 is YFSETQ in the germline V gene. Trimming removed 4 bases from V and 8 bases from J; junction bases left unmatched: 11. CDR3 region: CASSPYNSDRGEKLFF. CDR3 in DNA: TGCGCCAGCAGCCCCTATAACTCGGACAGGGGGGAAAAACTGTTTTTT.

The chain combines TRBV7-3 with TRBJ2-2; D possibly matches TRBD1 or TRBD2 (5 bases each). The CDR3 extends over 16 amino acids. In germline, CDR1 is SGHTA, CDR2 FQGTGA. With 0 bases removed from V and 1 base from J, the gap between germline ends came to 9 bases. The CDR3 here is CASSLTRAGNTGELFF. CDR3 bases: TGTGCCAGCAGCTTAACCAGGGCGGGGAACACCGGGGAGCTGTTTTTT.

This chain links TRBV2 with TRBJ1-1; TRBD1 aligns across 11 bases. The CDR3 loop spans 18 amino acids. Germline lookup yields CDR1 SNHLY and CDR2 FYNNEI. The V segment lost 0 bases and the J segment 1 base; nucleotides outside the gene matches: 7. The CDR3 DNA is TGTGCCAGCAGTGAAGCGCCGGGACAGGGGGTAGGGAACACTGAAGCTTTCTTT. This sequence encodes CASSEAPGQGVGNTEAFF. Full variable domain (outside the CDR3, taken from reference TRBV2 and TRBJ1-1): EPEVTQTPSHQVTQMGQEVILRCVPISNHLYFYWYRQILGQKVEFLVSFYNNEISEKSEIFDDQFSVERPDGSNFTLKIRSTKLEDSAMYFCASSEAPGQGVGNTEAFFGQGTRLTVV.

The rearrangement links TRBV7-9 to TRBJ1-5; D is ambiguous. Trimming left V 1 base short and J 0 bases short, with 7 bases between. This CDR3 region has 15 residues. From germline, CDR1 is SEHNR and CDR2 FQNEAQ (reference sequence). The CDR3 protein is CASSLGEISNQPQHF. The CDR3 nucleotides are TGTGCCAGCAGCTTAGGAGAGATTAGCAATCAGCCCCAGCATTTT.

The chain recombines TRBV4-3 with TRBJ2-1, with 9 bases fitting TRBD2. Trimming took 0 bases from V and 7 from J; bases not matched to a gene: 4. The CDR3 is 15 residues long. The germline V gene has CDR1 LGHNA and CDR2 YSLEER. DNA of the CDR3: TGCGCCAGCAGCCAAGAATGGCTAGCGGGGAATGAGCAGTTCTTC. Translating it yields CASSQEWLAGNEQFF.

The rearrangement joins TRBV5-8 to TRBJ1-1, with TRBD1 matching 7 bases. The germline V gene encodes CDR1 SGHTS and CDR2 YDEGEE. The junction had 6 bases not matched to a gene; V was cut back by 0 bases and J by 4 bases. The CDR3 sequence is 15 residues long. The CDR3 nucleotides read TGTGCCAGCAGCTTGGAGGGGGCGGGTGGCACTGAAGCTTTCTTT. Its translation: CASSLEGAGGTEAFF.

The chain carries TRBV12-3 or TRBV12-4 and TRBJ1-5; D remains unclear. The CDR3 is 13 amino acids. V was cut by 0 bases and J by 6 bases, with 6 bases left in between. The DNA of the CDR3 is TGTGCCAGCAGTTTAGCGCACGGTCAGCCCCAGCATTTT. Its protein product is CASSLAHGQPQHF.

The chain joins TRBV29-1 to TRBJ1-2; D is ambiguous. V shed 4 bases and J shed 0 bases, with 9 bases lying between them. This CDR3 is 13 amino acids long. Germline V gene sequence: CDR1 SQVTM, CDR2 ANQGSEA. CDR3 residues: CSVGEGTNYGYTF. The DNA of the CDR3 is TGCAGCGTTGGTGAAGGTACTAACTATGGCTACACCTTC.

This clone was observed once. V and J are TRBV2 and TRBJ1-2, with D maybe TRBD1 (6 bases). This CDR3 region has 15 residues. Trimming cost V 4 bases and J 0 bases, with 12 bases left between them. Germline loops: CDR1 SNHLY, CDR2 FYNNEI. The CDR3 here is CASSAIQGANYGYTF. DNA of the CDR3: TGTGCCAGCAGTGCCATACAGGGAGCTAACTATGGCTACACCTTC.

The count of this clone is one. The rearrangement links TRBV27 to TRBJ1-4; D unresolved. V lost 5 bases, J lost 4 bases, and 14 bases lay in between. CDR3 length equals 15 residues. Germline V gene data show CDR1 as MNHEY and CDR2 as SMNVEV (reference sequence). The CDR3 sequence: CASSPGPAVNEKLFF. In DNA, the CDR3 is TGTGCCAGCAGTCCGGGTCCCGCGGTTAATGAAAAACTGTTTTTT.

The gene calls are TRBV19 and TRBJ1-1, with 8 bases that match TRBD1. Germline loops: CDR1 LNHDA, CDR2 SQIVND (reference sequence). The CDR3 spans 18 residues. With V trimmed by 1 base and J by 8 bases, 18 bases remained unmatched. The CDR3 nucleotides read TGTGCCAGTAGTATAGCGTTTGGACAGGGCCCTCGGACCGGCGAAGCTTTCTTT. It codes for CASSIAFGQGPRTGEAFF.

V is TRBV10-3 and J is TRBJ2-5; a possible D gene is TRBD2 (5 bases). CDR3 length equals 12 residues. From germline, CDR1 is ENHRY and CDR2 SYGVKD. V shed 4 bases and J shed 2 bases, with 5 bases lying between them. The CDR3 spells CAISGTQETQYF. In DNA, the CDR3 is TGTGCCATCAGTGGGACTCAAGAGACCCAGTACTTC.

The rearrangement joins TRBV27 to TRBJ2-5; D call uncertain. CDR3 length: 17 residues. Germline lookup yields CDR1 MNHEY and CDR2 SMNVEV (reference sequence). V was trimmed by 6 bases and J by 1 base, leaving 21 bases between them. CDR3: CASSPAPFYSGQETQYF. CDR3 nucleotide sequence: TGTGCCAGCAGCCCCGCACCCTTCTACAGTGGCCAAGAGACCCAGTACTTC.

The rearrangement joins TRBV20-1 to TRBJ1-5; D might be TRBD1 (5 bases). V dropped 3 bases and J dropped 12 bases, with 12 bases sitting between them. Germline CDR1 and CDR2: DFQATT and SNEGSKA (reference sequence). The CDR3 sequence is 11 residues long. The CDR3 DNA reads TGCAGTGCTAGGTATACAGGCCACCAGCATTTT. It codes for CSARYTGHQHF.

This sequence joins TRBV2 and TRBJ1-1; 7 nucleotides match TRBD1. The CDR3 sequence is 16 residues long. The ends lost 7 bases at V and 6 bases at J; junction bases unmatched: 17. Germline CDR1 SNHLY, CDR2 FYNNEI. CDR3 coding DNA: TGTGCCAGCACCCCCAGAGGACAGGCCCTCCGGGCTGAAGCTTTCTTT. Translation gives CASTPRGQALRAEAFF.

CDR3 DNA sequence: TGTGCCAGCAGCCAAGACAGGGGATCGTACAATGAGCAGTTCTTC. Its protein is CASSQDRGSYNEQFF. V and J are TRBV7-2 and TRBJ2-1; 8 bases fit TRBD1. CDR1 and CDR2 (germline): SGHTA, FQGNSA. J gave up 4 bases and V 5 bases, and 7 bases lay outside the gene matches. CDR3 length: 15 amino acids.

Worth noting for this clone: The same CDR3 arises from other DNA sequences in this sample as well. The gene calls are TRBV19 and TRBJ2-7; 9 nucleotides line up with TRBD1. The CDR3 extends over 14 amino acids. V shed 3 bases, J shed 6 bases, and the junction held 6 bases outside the gene matches. The germline CDR1 and CDR2 sequences are LNHDA and SQIVND (reference sequence). The CDR3 reads CASSIGTGLGEQYF. CDR3 bases: TGTGCCAGTAGTATTGGGACAGGGTTGGGCGAGCAGTACTTC.

The V and J genes are TRBV5-8 and TRBJ1-4; D not resolved. V lost 0 bases and J 3 bases, leaving 15 bases between the germline ends. The CDR3 has 17 residues. Germline V gene data show CDR1 as SGHTS and CDR2 as YDEGEE. CDR3 coding DNA: TGTGCCAGCAGCTTGGGACGCGGAACCGCAGCTAATGAAAAACTGTTTTTT. This gives the protein CASSLGRGTAANEKLFF. The whole variable domain, filled in from reference TRBV5-8 and TRBJ1-4, reads EAGVTQSPTHLIKTRGQQATLRCSPISGHTSVYWYQQALGLGLQFLLWYDEGEERNRGNFPPRFSGRQFPNYSSELNVNALELEDSALYLCASSLGRGTAANEKLFFGSGTQLSVL.

Written as DNA, the CDR3 is TGCAGTGCTAGTCTTTCGGGACTAGCGGGATGGGAGCAGTTCTTC. Translating it yields CSASLSGLAGWEQFF. The V gene is TRBV20-1, the J gene TRBJ2-1; 13 bases align to TRBD2. The CDR3 is made up of 15 amino acids. Germline-derived CDR1 and CDR2 are DFQATT and SNEGSKA (reference sequence). Trimming took 3 bases from V and 10 from J; bases not matched to a gene: 9.

This chain uses TRBV14 with TRBJ2-7; TRBD1 agrees at 7 bases. With V trimmed by 8 bases and J by 5 bases, 18 bases remained unmatched. The germline CDR1 and CDR2 sequences are SGHDN and FVKESK. The CDR3 extends over 16 amino acids. CDR3 bases: TGTGCCAGCTCGGCTAGATCCATTTATACAGGGGACGAGCAGTACTTC. Its protein product is CASSARSIYTGDEQYF.

The genes are TRBV9 and TRBJ2-5; D ambiguous. Germline lookup yields CDR1 SGDLS and CDR2 YYNGEE. V lost 3 bases, J lost 5 bases, and 11 bases lay in between. The CDR3 has 13 amino acids. CDR3 loop: CASSADTPETQYF. Here the CDR3 DNA reads TGTGCCAGCAGCGCCGACACGCCGGAGACCCAGTACTTC. Full variable domain (remainder filled in from reference TRBV9 and TRBJ2-5): DSGVTQTPKHLITATGQRVTLRCSPRSGDLSVYWYQQSLDQGLQFLIQYYNGEERAKGNILERFSAQQFPDLHSELNLSSLELGDSALYFCASSADTPETQYFGPGTRLLVL.

J is TRBJ1-4 and V is TRBV14, with 7 bases aligning to TRBD1. CDR1 and CDR2 (germline): SGHDN, FVKESK. V shed 6 bases and J 2 bases; nucleotides not matched to a gene: 3. This CDR3 spans 14 amino acids. The CDR3 DNA sequence: TGTGCCAGCAGGGCCAGGGGGACTAATGAAAAACTGTTTTTT. Protein: CASRARGTNEKLFF.